This note documents a single T cell receptor (beta chain) sequence. The target antigen is unknown. The record originates from a study of blood T cells in healthy people across ages. About the study: Using template switching, researchers captured about one barcoded beta molecule for each two T cells.

Study-wide results and caveats: A roughly linear age-dependent decrease characterized TCR beta diversity per million T cells. In long-lived donors, naive CD4+ cell counts and diversity exceeded those of aged donors.

Together with a sample-barcoded 5' primer, a J-beta primer mix was included in a second PCR lasting about 7 to 12 cycles. TCRdb used MiXCR to reprocess the 5' RACE reads, holding one entry per CDR3 protein. The table has under 1,100,000 distinct CDR3 sequences, under 30% seen once. V was clipped by 4 bases and J by 8 bases, with 3 bases between them. Germline V gene sequence: CDR1 SQVTM, CDR2 ANQGSEA. This CDR3 region has 9 residues. In addition, the sample was reused for a study of T cells of mothers and their children.

The receptor's source is a girl aged 2-15 years in good health. The source material was blood. The J gene is TRBJ2-1, the V gene TRBV29-1, with unresolved D. In DNA form, the CDR3 reads TGCAGCGTTGGGCATGAGCAGTTCTTC. This codes for CSVGHEQFF.